The rows below give T cell receptor beta chains drawn from one sample of a study of Ad26.COV2.S vaccination and SARS-CoV-2 variants. Produced via immunoSEQ multiplex PCR; TCRdb's table is partial and in-frame only. The data show over 450,000 clones, with 89% seen just once and more than 1.5% held by the top ten. Sequencing was performed on peripheral blood, taken in a trial of Ad26.COV2.S vaccine versus placebo. All receptors come from a person between 18 and 65 years old who received the Ad26.COV2.S COVID-19 vaccine or a placebo. The conserved cysteine and the conserved F or W are not part of the CDR3 here. Fields, in order: V gene, CDR3 protein.

V: TRBV19
CDR3: ASSIWTPGSGANVLT

V: TRBV6-1
CDR3: ASSEGVGVRHQPQH

V: TRBV6-5
CDR3: ASSYSGQGGWNEQF

V: TRBV4-2
CDR3: ASSQDPRTYNQPQH

V: TRBV15
CDR3: ATSRSGDGGIYNEQF

V: TRBV21-1
CDR3: ASSELWADMDEQY

V: TRBV23-1
CDR3: ASSPDSNYGYT

V: TRBV7-2
CDR3: ASSSGGYTFYNEQF

V: TRBV5-1
CDR3: ASSLSAGGSNEQF

V: TRBV9
CDR3: ASSVAGGNYEQY

V: TRBV28
CDR3: ASSFGQHREIQF

V: TRBV7-2
CDR3: ASSTGQGGRGYT

V: TRBV5-8
CDR3: ASSLTPGQKYNEQF

V: TRBV19
CDR3: AQRGGQGPSYEQY

V: TRBV5-6
CDR3: ASSWTGVGQETQY

V: TRBV28
CDR3: ASTIRDIPYEQY

V: TRBV30
CDR3: AWSRQGYEQY

V: TRBV28
CDR3: ASSLKRLGRLYTEAF

V: TRBV15
CDR3: ATSRDHGVGLLYEQY

V: TRBV7-2
CDR3: ASSLSRLAVPSYEQY

V: TRBV10-3
CDR3: AISEFRMTGNTIY

V: TRBV27
CDR3: ASRKRGTDTWNEQF

V: TRBV6-6
CDR3: ASSKEGGQASYEQY

V: TRBV5-5
CDR3: ASSVAGAYEQY

V: TRBV6-2/TRBV6-3
CDR3: ASSESASGLADYEQY

V: TRBV7-9
CDR3: ASSSRLAGTYEQY

V: TRBV18
CDR3: ASSPNRQNQPQH

V: TRBV7-9
CDR3: ASSSRWDSGNTIY

V: TRBV9
CDR3: ASSVNWFTTGGYT

V: TRBV27
CDR3: ASSLMGGYEQF

V: TRBV6-1
CDR3: ASSEYTGPVYGYT

V: TRBV7-9
CDR3: ASSADRGIQAF

V: TRBV6-6
CDR3: ASSRDGYNEQF

V: TRBV28
CDR3: ASSLYLRSSYEQY

V: TRBV6-6
CDR3: ASSYSGQNYGYT

V: TRBV27
CDR3: ASSLRDSTDTQY

V: TRBV18
CDR3: ASSQTSYEQY

V: TRBV28
CDR3: ASMGAGSTDTQY

V: TRBV2
CDR3: ASEQASNTEAF

V: TRBV11-2
CDR3: ASSSAGAGDRVTQY

V: TRBV3-1/TRBV3-2
CDR3: ASSHGQGFYYEQY

V: TRBV11-2
CDR3: ASSLGRYYEQY

V: TRBV7-9
CDR3: ASSLISYEQY

V: TRBV10-2
CDR3: ASKGTGRNTEAF

V: TRBV18
CDR3: ASSSIPGPRSTDTQY

V: TRBV6-5
CDR3: ASRKDRGGNEQF

V: TRBV12-3/TRBV12-4
CDR3: ASSLSVIYGYT

V: TRBV5-6
CDR3: ASRRARGYT

V: TRBV7-9
CDR3: ASSISVGASSFGYT

V: TRBV9
CDR3: ASSSTKYGYT